This entry lists 6 T cell receptor beta chains sequenced from one sample in a study of T cells in Graves' hyperthyroidism and ophthalmopathy. Amplification targeted TCR beta CDR3 regions from RNA transcripts. Using the HTBI primer set, a first-round RT-PCR was run on the TCR CDR3. TCRdb called the multiplex PCR reads again in MiXCR, with one record for every CDR3 protein. This table has 560,000 or so distinct CDR3 sequences, around 46% appearing once. Specimen: peripheral blood or thyroid tissue (not recorded which). The receptors come from a woman aged 18 to 35 with Graves' hyperthyroidism.

Concerning this clonotype itself: A read error is likely, as this CDR3 ends without the conserved phenylalanine or tryptophan. The CDR3 nucleotides read TGTGCCAGTAGTCGGACGGGCAAAGAGACCCAGTACTCC. Protein sequence: CASSRTGKETQYS. The V and J genes are TRBV19 and TRBJ2-5; D remains ambiguous. V lost 5 bases, J lost 3 bases, and 10 bases lay in between. Germline CDR1 LNHDA, CDR2 SQIVND (reference sequence). The CDR3 is 13 residues long.

The chain links TRBV7-6 to TRBJ2-7; D is unclear. Trimming took 6 bases from V and 2 from J, leaving 11 bases between them. The CDR3 covers 13 residues. The germline CDR1 and CDR2 sequences are SGHVS and FNYEAQ. This CDR3 reads CASSLRRTYEQYF. CDR3 in DNA: TGTGCCAGCAGTTTAAGACGGACCTACGAGCAGTACTTC.

The chain combines TRBV7-9 with TRBJ1-6; TRBD1 matches 9 bases. CDR3 length equals 15 residues. The V gene end was trimmed by 5 bases and the J gene end by 9 bases; junction bases not matched to a gene: 8. Germline V CDR1 and CDR2: SEHNR, FQNEAQ (reference sequence). CDR3: CASSLTGGARSPLHF. CDR3 sequence (DNA): TGTGCCAGCAGCCTAACAGGGGGCGCGCGTTCACCCCTCCACTTT.

This sequence joins TRBV25-1 and TRBJ1-6; 7 positions agree with TRBD1. The J segment lost 9 bases and the V segment lost 2 bases, leaving 4 bases of the junction unmatched. This CDR3 spans 14 amino acids. In germline, CDR1 is MGHDK, CDR2 SYGVNS. The chain's CDR3 is CASSERQGLSPLHF. In DNA, the CDR3 is TGTGCCAGCAGTGAACGACAGGGCCTTTCACCCCTCCACTTT.

This clonotype was seen many times. V and J are TRBV29-1 and TRBJ2-5; 9 positions agree with TRBD1. The CDR3 contains 13 residues. The germline gives CDR1 SQVTM, CDR2 ANQGSEA. The V and J ends lost 7 bases and 5 bases, in that order; junction bases with no gene match: 8. The CDR3 bases are TGCAGCGCTGGACAGGGGATATGGGAGACCCAGTACTTC. Translated: CSAGQGIWETQYF.

The CDR3 sequence is CASSRARPRRETQYF. The CDR3 DNA sequence: TGTGCCAGCAGCCGAGCCCGGCCACGGAGGGAGACCCAGTACTTC. V is TRBV5-8 and J is TRBJ2-5, with D possibly being TRBD2 (5 bases). Trimming removed 4 bases at V and 5 bases at J, with 18 bases between. Germline V lookup: CDR1 SGHTS, CDR2 YDEGEE. CDR3 size: 15 residues.